Reported below is one T cell receptor beta chain. The record originates from a study of blood T cell repertoires in COVID-19. Study-wide background: Whether acute or convalescent, the COVID-19 samples came from the United States, Italy and Spain. T cells, B-cell-depleted T cells, or PBMCs supplied cDNA or gDNA.

In the authors' methods: Researchers report that nucleated cell counts were estimated from reference gene primer amplification. TCRdb keeps only in-frame clones here, not all; method: immunoSEQ multiplex PCR. For V, J and clone size, that table is used; D and trimming come from the DNA. The sample carries 200,000 or so clones, 88% recorded once. CDR3 size: 14 residues. With 3 bases clipped from V and 0 bases from J, the junction kept 1 base outside the gene matches. The V gene's germline CDR1 is LNHDA and CDR2 SQIVND (reference sequence). The receptor's source is a woman in her thirties or forties who had recovered from COVID-19. The specimen was peripheral blood. The chain links TRBV19 to TRBJ2-5, with 7 bases aligning to TRBD1. The DNA for the CDR3 is TGTGCCAGTAGTATGACAGGGTACCAAGAGACCCAGTACTTC. This gives the protein CASSMTGYQETQYF.